The 6 T cell receptor beta chains below come from one sample, sequenced in a study of blood T cell repertoires in COVID-19. Repertoires were generated with immunoSEQ multiplex PCR, while TCRdb's copy carries only in-frame clones and drops some. This sample yields tens of thousands of clones, of which more than 80% are seen a single time; under 6% belongs to the top ten. Specimen: peripheral blood. These receptors were collected from a man older than 75 with acute or convalescent COVID-19.

The chain combines TRBV3-1 (or the pseudogene TRBV3-2) with TRBJ2-3, with TRBD1 matching over 7 bases. Trimming at V came to 3 bases and at J to 4 bases, leaving 13 bases not matched to a gene. The CDR3 contains 17 residues. Germline values: CDR1 LGHDT, CDR2 YNNKEL (reference sequence). This chain's CDR3 is CASSQAFKGADADTQYF. As DNA, the CDR3 is TGTGCCAGCAGCCAGGCCTTTAAGGGGGCCGATGCAGATACGCAGTATTTT.

This clone showed up just once. The genes are TRBV5-6 and TRBJ1-1; 9 nucleotides line up with TRBD1. Trimming at V came to 1 base and at J to 0 bases, leaving 4 bases not matched to a gene. This CDR3 is 16 amino acids long. Germline V gene sequence: CDR1 SGHDT, CDR2 YYEEEE. The CDR3 here is CASSLWGTGLNTEAFF. The CDR3 region has the DNA TGTGCCAGCAGCTTGTGGGGGACAGGGTTGAACACTGAAGCTTTCTTT.

This sequence joins TRBV5-6 and TRBJ1-1, with 9 bases lining up with TRBD1. Germline CDR1 SGHDT, CDR2 YYEEEE. This CDR3 comprises 14 residues. The V gene end was trimmed by 3 bases and the J gene end by 5 bases; junction bases not matched to a gene: 5. The CDR3 DNA sequence: TGTGCCAGCAGCTGGGACAGGGCTGGGACTGAAGCTTTCTTT. Protein: CASSWDRAGTEAFF.

The rearrangement links TRBV29-1 to TRBJ1-2; a possible D gene is TRBD1 (6 bases). The CDR3 has 13 residues. The V end was cut by 4 bases, the J end by 0 bases, with 9 bases between. CDR1 and CDR2 (germline): SQVTM, ANQGSEA. CDR3 coding DNA: TGCAGCGTTGGGGACACTCCTAACTATGGCTACACCTTC. It codes for CSVGDTPNYGYTF.

The V call is TRBV7-2, the J call TRBJ2-7; 14 nucleotides match TRBD2. The CDR3 extends over 16 amino acids. V trimming: 4 bases; J trimming: 3 bases; junction bases outside the gene matches: 5. CDR1 and CDR2 from the germline V gene are SGHTA and FQGNSA. CDR3 DNA: TGTGCCAGCAGCTCGAGACTAGCGGGAGGGGTCTACGAGCAGTACTTC. Its protein is CASSSRLAGGVYEQYF.

The chain's CDR3 is CASSHGGTYEQYF. The CDR3, as DNA: TGTGCCAGCAGCCACGGGGGGACCTACGAGCAGTACTTC. This chain joins TRBV5-6 and TRBJ2-7, with 7 bases that match TRBD2. The trim removed 4 bases at V and 2 bases at J, leaving 3 bases unmatched. Germline V CDR1 and CDR2: SGHDT, YYEEEE. The CDR3 length is 13 residues. Filled out from reference TRBV5-6 and TRBJ2-7, the complete variable domain reads DAGVTQSPTHLIKTRGQQVTLRCSPKSGHDTVSWYQQALGQGPQFIFQYYEEEERQRGNFPDRFSGHQFPNYSSELNVNALLLGDSALYLCASSHGGTYEQYFGPGTRLTVT.